The rows below give T cell receptor beta chains drawn from one sample of a study of T cells in Graves' hyperthyroidism and ophthalmopathy. TCRdb ran MiXCR on the multiplex PCR reads and lists one entry per CDR3 protein. The sample holds about half a million distinct CDR3 sequences, less than 25% seen once. Sequencing used blood. The receptors stem from a woman in her seventies with Graves' ophthalmopathy. Each CDR3 is given with its conserved first and last residue. Each record gives: D gene, clone size, V gene, J gene, CDR3 protein, CDR3 DNA. A D gene is named only where the DNA matches it firmly. Clone size is shown for a subset of rows, as once, few, many or a class of expanded clone.

TRBD1,few,TRBV30,TRBJ1-5,CACPGQGDQPQHF,TGTGCCTGCCCGGGACAGGGGGATCAGCCCCAGCATTTT
TRBD2,NA,TRBV3-1,TRBJ2-5,CASSHPERGRETQYF,TGTGCCAGCAGCCACCCCGAGCGGGGTCGAGAGACCCAGTACTTC
NA,few,TRBV4-1,TRBJ2-1,CASSQEGTGGEQFF,TGCGCCAGCAGCCAAGAAGGGACCGGAGGTGAGCAGTTCTTC
NA,few,TRBV5-1,TRBJ1-2,CASSLADKTIYGYTF,TGCGCCAGCAGCTTGGCGGACAAAACCATCTATGGCTACACCTTC
NA,few,TRBV7-6,TRBJ2-4,CASSAGPLNIQYF,TGTGCCAGCAGCGCGGGACCCTTAAACATTCAGTACTTC
TRBD2,few,TRBV28,TRBJ2-7,CASSFHLAETSYEQYF,TGTGCCAGCAGTTTCCATCTAGCGGAGACATCCTACGAGCAGTACTTC
NA,many,TRBV7-8,TRBJ1-1,CASSYRASEAFF,TGTGCCAGCAGCTACCGGGCCTCTGAAGCTTTCTTT
NA,many,TRBV11-2,TRBJ1-2,CASSLDMGGEVRGYTF,TGTGCCAGCAGCTTAGATATGGGGGGCGAGGTTCGTGGCTACACCTTC
TRBD1,NA,TRBV6-1,TRBJ1-3,CASSRTGGMAGNTIYF,TGTGCCAGCAGCCGTACAGGGGGGATGGCTGGAAACACCATATATTTT
NA,many,TRBV11-2,TRBJ2-1,CASSLRSYNEQFF,TGTGCCAGCAGCTTAAGGTCCTACAATGAGCAGTTCTTC
TRBD1,few,TRBV29-1,TRBJ2-2,CSVTGGINTGELFF,TGCAGCGTAACAGGGGGGATAAACACCGGGGAGCTGTTTTTT
NA,few,TRBV11-1,TRBJ2-3,CASSLPGITDTQYF,TGTGCCAGCAGCTTACCCGGCATCACAGATACGCAGTATTTT
TRBD1,many,TRBV12-3/TRBV12-4,TRBJ2-4,CASSLGQGDIQYF,TGTGCCAGCAGTTTAGGGCAGGGGGACATTCAGTACTTC
NA,NA,TRBV29-1,TRBJ1-1,CSVERDLNTEAFF,TGCAGCGTTGAGAGAGATTTAAACACTGAAGCTTTCTTT
NA,NA,TRBV20-1,TRBJ1-2,CSARIPGPPRVGYTF,TGCAGTGCTAGAATTCCGGGCCCACCACGGGTTGGCTACACCTTC